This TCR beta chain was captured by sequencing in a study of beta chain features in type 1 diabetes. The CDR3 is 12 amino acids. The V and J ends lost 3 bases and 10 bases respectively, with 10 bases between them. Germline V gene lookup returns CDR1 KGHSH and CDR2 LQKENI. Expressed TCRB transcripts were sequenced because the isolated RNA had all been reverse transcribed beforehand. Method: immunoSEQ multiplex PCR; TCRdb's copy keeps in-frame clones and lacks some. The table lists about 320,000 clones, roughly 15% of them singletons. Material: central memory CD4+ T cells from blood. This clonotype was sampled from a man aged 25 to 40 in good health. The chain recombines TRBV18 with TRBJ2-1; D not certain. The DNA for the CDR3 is TGTGCCAGCTCACCGGGTCCCCCCGAGCAGTTCTTC. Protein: CASSPGPPEQFF.